This is a list of T cell receptor beta chains from one sample in a study of control samples from healthy donors and cancer patients. The data were produced by immunoSEQ multiplex PCR, yet TCRdb's version contains in-frame clones alone and is incomplete. The profile shows some 140,000 clones, 85% to 95% of them singletons. Sequenced: blood. The receptors shown here come from a man aged 40-49 years in good health. CDR3s include the opening cysteine and the closing phenylalanine or tryptophan. D genes are given only for firm matches. Only some rows state a clone size, as once, few, many or a class for expanded clones.

V gene	clone size	D gene	J gene	CDR3 DNA	CDR3 protein
TRBV4-1	once	-	TRBJ1-2	TGCGCCAGCAGTTACAGGGAAAACTATGGCTACACCTTC	CASSYRENYGYTF
TRBV12-3/TRBV12-4	-	-	TRBJ1-1	TGTGCCAGCAGTTTAGCGGGGACTGCTTTCTTT	CASSLAGTAFF
TRBV7-9	-	-	TRBJ2-1	TGTGCCAGCAGCTCGGGACGGTACAATGAGCAGTTCTTC	CASSSGRYNEQFF
TRBV2	-	TRBD1	TRBJ2-5	TGTGCCAGCAGCAGACAGGGGCTCTCGGAGACCCAGTACTTC	CASSRQGLSETQYF
TRBV7-9	-	TRBD1	TRBJ2-7	TGTGCCAGCAGCGCCCCGGGACAGACCTACGAGCAGTACTTC	CASSAPGQTYEQYF
TRBV5-1	-	-	TRBJ2-2	TGCGCCAGCAGCTTAGCAGGACTCAAGAACACCGGGGAGCTGTTTTTT	CASSLAGLKNTGELFF
TRBV2	-	-	TRBJ1-2	TGTGCCAGCAGTGAAGGGTCGGGGCAGTTCTATGGCTACACCTTC	CASSEGSGQFYGYTF
TRBV3-1/TRBV3-2	-	-	TRBJ2-3	TGTGCCAGCAGCCAGGGGCTGCCGCCGGGACGGGATACGCAGTATTTT	CASSQGLPPGRDTQYF
TRBV7-8	-	TRBD1	TRBJ2-7	TGTGCCAGCAGCTTCGGGTCAGGGGGAGACGAGCAGTACTTC	CASSFGSGGDEQYF
TRBV28	-	TRBD2	TRBJ2-3	TGTGCCAGCAGAGGACTAGCGGGCCCAGATACGCAGTATTTT	CASRGLAGPDTQYF
TRBV6-5	-	TRBD1	TRBJ1-2	TGTGCCAGCAGTTACCAGGGACAGGGTGTTCAGGGCTACACCTTC	CASSYQGQGVQGYTF
TRBV6-5	-	-	TRBJ1-2	TGTGCCGCCTTCCTGACCGGATACACCTTC	CAAFLTGYTF
TRBV7-2	once	TRBD1	TRBJ2-7	TGTGCCAGCAGCTTAGCGCGTGAACAGGGGGCAGCCTACGAGCAGTACTTC	CASSLAREQGAAYEQYF
TRBV5-5	-	TRBD1	TRBJ2-5	TGTGCCAGCAGCCGCAGACAGGGCTACCAAGAGACCCAGTACTTC	CASSRRQGYQETQYF
TRBV7-3	once	TRBD1	TRBJ2-2	TGTGCCAGCAGCTCGACAGGGACCGGGGAGCTGTTTTTT	CASSSTGTGELFF
TRBV12-5	once	-	TRBJ1-1	TGTGCTAGTGGTTTGGCAACAGGGTCCTATACTGAAGCTTTCTTT	CASGLATGSYTEAFF
TRBV7-9	-	-	TRBJ2-1	TGTGCCAGCAGCCCCCGAGACAGGCAGTTCTTC	CASSPRDRQFF
TRBV18	-	-	TRBJ1-4	TGTGCCAGCTCACCACTGGGGGGTCCGGAAAAACTGTTTTTT	CASSPLGGPEKLFF
TRBV2	-	TRBD1	TRBJ1-3	TGTGCCAGCAGTGCACAGGGGTTCAGAAACACCATATATTTT	CASSAQGFRNTIYF
TRBV30	-	-	TRBJ1-6	TGTGCCTGGAGCCACGGAGGTAGGGACCTGGGGGCCCTCCACTTT	CAWSHGGRDLGALHF
TRBV6-5	-	-	TRBJ2-2	TGTGCCAGCAGTTACGCAGAGAGAGGCACCGGGGAGCTGTTTTTT	CASSYAERGTGELFF
TRBV7-2	-	TRBD1	TRBJ1-2	TGTGCCAGCAGCTTAGTCGGGACAGGTGGGAACTATGGCTACACCTTC	CASSLVGTGGNYGYTF